This T cell receptor (beta chain) was documented in a study of glioma-infiltrating T cells after dendritic cell vaccination. As for the study in general: Autologous tumor lysate was loaded overnight onto monocyte-derived dendritic cells grown less than 8 days with IL-4 and GM-CSF.

V dropped 4 bases and J dropped 2; count of bases not matched to a gene: 7. The germline CDR1 and CDR2 sequences are MNHNS and SASEGT. CDR3 length: 15 amino acids. Study-wide points: Survival was not directly related to TCR clonality in these patients.

The time point is: after dendritic cell vaccination, including at tumor progression/relapse. No glioblastoma patient carried an isocitrate dehydrogenase mutation. In regard to this clone: Its antigen is undetermined.

The PCR used 60 V beta and 13 J beta primers. Profiling relied on immunoSEQ multiplex PCR, and the TCRdb table lists in-frame clones only, not all of them. The profile shows 85,000 to 100,000 clones, 75% to 85% of them singletons. The input for sequencing was blood, taken after dendritic cell vaccination. The genes are TRBV6-1 and TRBJ1-2, with 7 bases identical to TRBD1. This clonotype was sampled from a human donor with glioblastoma. CDR3 loop: CASSGGQAYNYGYTF. The CDR3 bases are TGTGCCAGCAGTGGAGGACAGGCGTACAACTATGGCTACACCTTC.